One sample yielded the 5 T cell receptor beta chains listed below, sequenced in a study of T cells after somatic rescue of genetic block. Sequencing used immunoSEQ multiplex PCR; TCRdb keeps in-frame clones, though not all of them. Of roughly 15,000 clones in the sample, around 70% were seen once. Input material: peripheral blood mononuclear cells (PBMCs). Receptor source: a boy aged 10-17 years.

Only a few counts were recorded for this clone. The V and J genes are TRBV18 and TRBJ2-5, with D possibly being TRBD2 (6 bases). V gave up 3 bases and J gave up 3 bases, with 8 bases separating them. The CDR3 is made up of 13 amino acids. The germline V gene encodes CDR1 KGHSH and CDR2 LQKENI. DNA for the CDR3: TGTGCCAGCTCACCGGGGACTGAAGAGACCCAGTACTTC. This translates into CASSPGTEETQYF. The full variable domain, in which reference TRBV18 and TRBJ2-5 provide the parts outside the CDR3, is NAGVMQNPRHLVRRRGQEARLRCSPMKGHSHVYWYRQLPEEGLKFMVYLQKENIIDESGMPKERFSAEFPKEGPSILRIQQVVRGDSAAYFCASSPGTEETQYFGPGTRLLVL.

The V gene is TRBV28, the J gene TRBJ1-4, with D possibly being TRBD1 (6 bases). Germline CDR1 reads MDHEN; CDR2 reads SYDVKM. V was clipped by 3 bases and J by 4 bases, with 15 bases between them. CDR3 size: 16 residues. In DNA form, the CDR3 reads TGTGCCAGCAGTTTTGGAGGGGAGGGGGATAATGAAAAACTGTTTTTT. Translated, it gives CASSFGGEGDNEKLFF.

The gene calls are TRBV7-2 and TRBJ2-7; no definite D call. CDR3 length equals 13 residues. The V and J ends lost 2 bases and 3 bases respectively, with 8 bases between them. The germline V gene has CDR1 SGHTA and CDR2 FQGNSA. CDR3 region: CASSLRRGYEQYF. CDR3 coding DNA: TGTGCCAGCAGCTTAAGACGAGGCTACGAGCAGTACTTC.

This clone has more than one count but fewer than ten. The CDR3 DNA reads TGTGCCAGCAGCCCCATCGGGTCTGGACGGTATGGCTACACCTTC. It codes for CASSPIGSGRYGYTF. This rearrangement joins TRBV6-5 to TRBJ1-2; D gene unclear. The length of the CDR3 is 15 residues. The V gene lost 6 bases and the J gene lost 5 bases, with 19 bases spanning the gap. The germline V gene encodes CDR1 MNHEY and CDR2 SVGAGI.

The table lists this clone with a few counts. The chain has TRBV27 and TRBJ2-1, with 7 bases fitting TRBD2. Germline lookup yields CDR1 MNHEY and CDR2 SMNVEV (reference sequence). The CDR3 contains 22 residues. V dropped 1 base and J dropped 3; count of bases not matched to a gene: 24. CDR3 in amino acids: CASSLLWKLPIEGSGYYNEQFF. DNA for the CDR3: TGTGCCAGCAGTTTATTGTGGAAGTTACCCATCGAAGGTAGCGGGTACTACAATGAGCAGTTCTTC.